Given below is one T cell receptor beta chain in context. The sample belongs to a study of T cells expressing NK-cell markers. TCRdb reanalyzed the 5' RACE reads and collapses them to one entry per CDR3 protein, without DNA. The sample shows about 430,000 distinct CDR3 sequences, and 1.4% sits with its ten largest clones. The germline V gene encodes CDR1 SGHKS and CDR2 YYEKEE (reference sequence). The CDR3 is 14 amino acids. Sequencing was performed on blood T cells: a sorted CD56 or NKG2C T cell subset, CD4+ or CD8+ T cells, or bulk PBMC T cells (not recorded which). V gene TRBV5-5 combines with J gene TRBJ2-5; the D call from TCRdb, TRBD1, cannot be confirmed without DNA. The sequence was obtained from a woman between 45 and 60 years old in good health. CDR3 residues: CASSYSSPQETQYF.